The sequence of this T cell receptor (beta chain) was determined in a study of control samples from healthy donors and cancer patients (dated by TCRdb to 2020 to 2021). Clipping removes 4 bases from V and 7 bases from J, with 7 as the unmatched junction base count. From a lookup of the germline V gene, CDR1 and CDR2 are SGHTA and FQGNSA. The CDR3 contains 14 residues, cysteine and phenylalanine counted. Only CDR3 DNA is held: 42 bases, read in frame from base 1. Points on this clone: Its antigen remains undetermined. No clone much larger than this one lies a single base away; base qualities are absent.

Library construction relied on the immunoSEQ multiplex PCR assay. This is the immuneACCESS table as TCRdb keeps it, with only in-frame sequences that have V and J called. A part of the clones is gone; compared with another copy, unresolved V genes explain less than half, and the rest is unexplained. This sample comprises approximately 59,000 clones, around 87% of them detected only once. The ten most abundant clones make up about 12% of the sample. The sequence joins TRBV7-2 to TRBJ2-4, and 7 bases in between align with TRBD1. This receptor was taken from a woman aged 55-70 years with lung cancer. The sample taken for sequencing was PBMCs. The nucleotides are TGTGCCAGCAGCTCGACAGGGCAGGGCAACATTCAGTACTTC. It translates to CASSSTGQGNIQYF.